This T cell receptor (beta chain) comes out of a study of cytomegalovirus exposure and HLA in healthy donors. The V and J ends lost 3 bases and 6 bases respectively, with 16 bases between them. The germline V gene has CDR1 SGDLS and CDR2 YYNGEE. The CDR3 contains 15 residues. PCR amplification relied on 60 Vbeta primers (plus 13 Jbeta primers). This table comes from immunoSEQ multiplex PCR, and its TCRdb copy is limited to in-frame clones, with some not included. This sample carries 150,000 to 200,000 clones, approximately 84% of them seen once, and the ten largest clones take roughly 5.2%. The TCR was taken from a girl between 5 and 17 years old in good health and CMV-seropositive. The sample taken for sequencing was PBMCs. This sequence joins TRBV9 and TRBJ1-5, with D perhaps TRBD1 (5 bases). The CDR3 DNA reads TGTGCCAGCAGCGCCGGGACGGTCGGGGGTCAGCCCCAGCATTTT. Translated: CASSAGTVGGQPQHF.